The 18 T cell receptor beta chains presented below share a single source sample, sequenced in a study of shared clonotypes between healthy human individuals. Naive CD8 cells, CD45RO-negative and positively selected for CCR7, excluded terminally differentiated effector memory CD45RA+ cells. The table came from immunoSEQ multiplex PCR; TCRdb's copy has only in-frame clones and leaves some out. The table has around 600,000 clones, about 95% seen once. The sample comprised naive CD8+ T cells sorted from blood. The receptors originated from a woman aged 25 to 39 in good health.

This chain uses TRBV9 with TRBJ1-4; the D gene is possibly TRBD1 (6 bases). Trimming cost V 0 bases and J 5 bases, with 11 bases left between them. Germline CDR1 and CDR2: SGDLS and YYNGEE. This CDR3 is 15 amino acids long. CDR3 region: CASSVEGQGNEKLFF. DNA of the CDR3: TGTGCCAGCAGCGTAGAAGGGCAGGGGAATGAAAAACTGTTTTTT.

This rearrangement joins TRBV5-4 to TRBJ2-1, with D possibly TRBD1 on 6 matching bases. In germline, CDR1 is SGHNT, CDR2 YYREEE (reference sequence). Trimming removed 3 bases at V and 1 base at J, with 11 bases between. The CDR3 has 15 amino acids. CDR3: CASSSQGFSYNEQFF. The CDR3 DNA reads TGTGCCAGCAGCTCACAGGGTTTTTCCTACAATGAGCAGTTCTTC.

The V gene is TRBV6-1, the J gene TRBJ2-2; D might be TRBD1 or TRBD2, each matching 7 bases. The germline V gene encodes CDR1 MNHNS and CDR2 SASEGT. There are 17 residues in the CDR3. Trimming cost V 4 bases and J 1 base, with 16 bases left between them. The CDR3 protein is CASSVSGTVQNTGELFF. CDR3 sequence (DNA): TGTGCCAGCAGTGTAAGCGGGACAGTTCAGAACACCGGGGAGCTGTTTTTT.

The table lists this clone with a few counts. The chain links TRBV7-9 to TRBJ2-5; unclear D gene. Per germline, CDR1 SEHNR and CDR2 FQNEAQ (reference sequence). V was pared by 3 bases and J by 4 bases, with 12 bases between. This CDR3 has 14 amino acids. The CDR3 loop is CASSFQGDLETQYF. The CDR3, as DNA: TGTGCCAGCAGCTTCCAAGGAGATCTAGAGACCCAGTACTTC.

J is TRBJ2-7 and V is TRBV27, with 7 bases aligning to TRBD2. Looked up from germline, CDR1 is MNHEY and CDR2 is SMNVEV (reference sequence). The length of the CDR3 is 14 residues. V lost 6 bases and J lost 0; bases outside the gene matches: 5. CDR3 DNA sequence: TGTGCCAGCAGCAGCCGGGACTACTCCTACGAGCAGTACTTC. Amino acids: CASSSRDYSYEQYF.

J is TRBJ2-5 and V is TRBV19; 7 bases align to TRBD2. The DNA end favors TRBJ2-7, so the J call may be wrong. Germline CDR1 and CDR2: LNHDA and SQIVND (reference sequence). The CDR3 sequence is 13 residues long. Here the CDR3 reads CASMSTSSYEQYF. The CDR3 bases are TGTGCCAGTATGTCGACTAGCAGCTACGAGCAGTACTTC.

This chain connects TRBV25-1 to TRBJ2-7; D remains unclear. V dropped 2 bases and J dropped 7 bases, with 9 bases sitting between them. The CDR3 is 12 amino acids. Germline CDR1 MGHDK, CDR2 SYGVNS. This CDR3 reads CASSERSGEQYF. The DNA for the CDR3 is TGTGCCAGCAGTGAACGGAGTGGGGAGCAGTACTTC.

J is TRBJ1-5 and V is TRBV5-4, with a weak D call TRBD1 (5 bases). Trimming removed 4 bases from V and 7 bases from J, with 15 bases in between. CDR3 length: 14 residues. Germline V gene data show CDR1 as SGHNT and CDR2 as YYREEE (reference sequence). CDR3 protein: CASSEGQGVQPQHF. Here the CDR3 DNA reads TGTGCCAGCAGCGAAGGTCAGGGTGTGCAGCCCCAGCATTTT.

To note about this clone: Distinct nucleotide sequences in the sample also encode this CDR3. The CDR3 nucleotides are TGTGCCAGCAGCGTCGGGAACACCGGGGAGCTGTTTTTT. It yields the protein CASSVGNTGELFF. This chain connects TRBV9 to TRBJ2-2, with D unresolved. Trimming took off 2 bases at V and 1 base at J, with 3 bases between the two ends. CDR1 is SGDLS and CDR2 is YYNGEE in the germline V gene. The CDR3 sequence is 13 residues long.

This clone was recorded a few times. This sequence joins TRBV28 and TRBJ1-1; D ambiguous. V dropped 5 bases and J dropped 7 bases, with 8 bases sitting between them. The CDR3 sequence is 11 residues long. The germline V gene has CDR1 MDHEN and CDR2 SYDVKM. CDR3 in DNA: TGTGCCAGCAGTCGTGGGGTTGAAGCTTTCTTT. Residues: CASSRGVEAFF.

V gene TRBV7-2 combines with J gene TRBJ1-1; tentatively, D is TRBD1 (5 bases). CDR1 is SGHTA, CDR2 FQGNSA, per germline. This CDR3 has 13 residues. Trimming took off 4 bases at V and 6 bases at J, with 12 bases between the two ends. The CDR3 loop reads CASSYTRGAEAFF. CDR3 bases: TGTGCCAGCAGCTACACCCGGGGGGCTGAAGCTTTCTTT.

This chain uses TRBV6-1 with TRBJ2-5; unclear D gene. V dropped 7 bases and J dropped 1 base, with 10 bases sitting between them. The CDR3 is 13 amino acids. Germline CDR1 reads MNHNS; CDR2 reads SASEGT. The CDR3 spells CASTLGFQETQYF. Written as DNA, the CDR3 is TGTGCCAGCACCCTCGGTTTCCAAGAGACCCAGTACTTC.

The V call is TRBV2, the J call TRBJ2-3, with 12 bases fitting TRBD1. This CDR3 region has 18 residues. The germline V gene encodes CDR1 SNHLY and CDR2 FYNNEI. Trimming removed 3 bases from V and 3 bases from J; junction bases left unmatched: 10. The CDR3 is CASSDIWDRGQITDTQYF. For the CDR3, the DNA is TGTGCCAGCAGTGACATTTGGGACAGGGGGCAAATAACAGATACGCAGTATTTT.

This chain links TRBV12-5 with TRBJ2-1, with D possibly matching TRBD1 (6 bases). Per germline, CDR1 LGHNT and CDR2 FRNRAP. The V gene lost 3 bases and the J gene lost 6 bases, with 15 bases spanning the gap. The CDR3 runs 15 residues. For the CDR3, the DNA is TGTGCTAGTGGTTTCGGGCAAGGGGGTCGCAATGAGCAGTTCTTC. Encoded protein: CASGFGQGGRNEQFF.

J is TRBJ2-3 and V is TRBV30; maybe TRBD1 (5 bases). Looked up from germline, CDR1 is GTSNPN and CDR2 is SVGIG (reference sequence). The CDR3 sequence is 14 residues long. Trimming shortened V by 2 bases and J by 3 bases, and 12 bases separated the two germline ends. CDR3 nucleotide sequence: TGTGCCTGGAGTTTAGGGGCCGGGACAGATACGCAGTATTTT. It codes for CAWSLGAGTDTQYF.

The V and J genes are TRBV28 and TRBJ2-7; D is possibly TRBD2 (6 bases). The CDR3 is 12 residues long. With 6 bases removed from V and 4 bases from J, the gap between germline ends came to 10 bases. CDR1 and CDR2 from the germline V gene are MDHEN and SYDVKM. The chain's CDR3 is CASRGLRYEQYF. CDR3 DNA: TGTGCCAGCAGGGGACTGAGATACGAGCAGTACTTC.

The chain combines TRBV28 with TRBJ2-1, with 7 bases that match TRBD2. The ends lost 6 bases at V and 7 bases at J; junction bases unmatched: 6. This CDR3 region has 13 residues. Germline values: CDR1 MDHEN, CDR2 SYDVKM. The CDR3 region is CASRAGEGNEQFF. CDR3 DNA sequence: TGTGCCAGCAGGGCGGGAGAAGGGAATGAGCAGTTCTTC.

The chain has TRBV28 and TRBJ1-5; D ambiguous. The CDR3 sequence is 14 residues long. V was shortened by 10 bases and J by 0 bases, with 13 bases between the two germline ends. The V gene's germline CDR1 is MDHEN and CDR2 SYDVKM. DNA of the CDR3: TGTGCCACGCGGAAGGGATATAGCAATCAGCCCCAGCATTTT. Protein product: CATRKGYSNQPQHF. Drawing the rest from reference TRBV28 and TRBJ1-5, the complete variable domain is DVKVTQSSRYLVKRTGEKVFLECVQDMDHENMFWYRQDPGLGLRLIYFSYDVKMKEKGDIPEGYSVSREKKERFSLILESASTNQTSMYLCATRKGYSNQPQHFGDGTRLSIL.